This record looks at one TCR beta chain sequence and its context. In the original analysis: The assay estimated nucleated cells by amplifying reference gene primers. Method: immunoSEQ multiplex PCR; TCRdb's copy keeps in-frame clones and lacks some. The D gene and trimming were derived from the DNA, and the V and J assignments and clone size from that table. In the table there are approximately 470,000 clones, roughly 87% of which are singletons. This sample is drawn from a study of blood T cell repertoires in COVID-19. The sample comprised PBMCs or T cells enriched from blood (not recorded which). The TCR was taken from a young woman who had recovered from COVID-19.

CDR3 residues: CATSAGQENQPQHF. The CDR3 DNA follows: TGTGCCACCAGTGCAGGACAGGAGAATCAGCCCCAGCATTTT. The chain is built from TRBV24-1 and TRBJ1-5, with TRBD1 identical over 7 bases. CDR3 length equals 14 residues. Per the germline V gene, CDR1 is KGHDR and CDR2 is SFDVKD. Trimming cost V 5 bases and J 4 bases; bases outside gene matches: 4.